Shown below are 19 T cell receptor beta chains from a single sample sequenced in a study of T-cell reconstitution after alpha-beta-depleted transplantation in children. Unique molecular identifiers were incorporated into the prepared TCRbeta library. A single record per CDR3 protein comes from TCRdb applying MiXCR to the PCR reads. The profile shows hundreds of thousands of distinct CDR3 sequences, about a sixth of them singletons. Source: PBMCs from the stem cell graft donor, taken from the stem cell graft. These receptors all stem from a human donor who donated a stem cell graft to a child with acute lymphoblastic leukemia.

The chain uses TRBV5-5 and TRBJ2-1, with 9 bases aligning to TRBD2. Looked up from germline, CDR1 is SGHKS and CDR2 is YYEKEE (reference sequence). The CDR3 has 14 amino acids. After removal of 1 base from V and 14 bases from J, the junction contained 10 bases not matched to a gene. The CDR3 region is CASSLIGAGGRKFF. CDR3 DNA: TGTGCCAGCAGCTTGATAGGGGCGGGAGGGCGGAAGTTCTTC.

This chain uses TRBV29-1 with TRBJ2-7, with D maybe TRBD1 (6 bases). Germline V CDR1 and CDR2: SQVTM, ANQGSEA. The V end was cut by 7 bases, the J end by 12 bases, with 19 bases between. This CDR3 contains 11 residues. Here the CDR3 reads CSAASPGAWYF. CDR3 coding DNA: TGCAGCGCCGCGAGCCCAGGGGCTTGGTACTTC.

The chain carries TRBV29-1 and TRBJ2-1; 12 nucleotides line up with TRBD2. V trimming: 6 bases; J trimming: 0 bases; junction bases outside the gene matches: 6. CDR1 and CDR2 from the germline V gene are SQVTM and ANQGSEA. The CDR3 has 16 residues. DNA of the CDR3: TGCAGCGTCCGGGGACTAGCGGGTTTCTCCTACAATGAGCAGTTCTTC. Protein: CSVRGLAGFSYNEQFF.

The chain couples TRBV4-1 to TRBJ2-7; perhaps TRBD2 as D (6 bases). The length of the CDR3 is 16 residues. Per germline, CDR1 MGHRA and CDR2 YSYEKL. Trimming stripped 0 bases from V and 3 bases from J, with 15 bases between. For the CDR3, the DNA is TGCGCCAGCAGCCAAGACAAACGGGAGCTTAACTACGAGCAGTACTTC. Translating it yields CASSQDKRELNYEQYF.

The chain uses TRBV30 and TRBJ2-5, with 10 bases identical to TRBD2. Germline V lookup: CDR1 GTSNPN, CDR2 SVGIG (reference sequence). The CDR3 loop spans 16 amino acids. The V and J ends lost 5 bases and 5 bases, in that order; junction bases with no gene match: 14. CDR3 sequence reads: CAWGPPSSGSMETQYF. CDR3 sequence (DNA): TGTGCCTGGGGCCCCCCGTCTAGCGGGAGTATGGAGACCCAGTACTTC.

This clonotype was counted a few times. V is TRBV11-1 and J is TRBJ1-1; no reliable D call. The germline V gene encodes CDR1 SGHAT and CDR2 FQDESV (reference sequence). V lost 4 bases to trimming and J lost 0 bases, with 21 bases between them. This CDR3 has 18 amino acids. In nucleotides, the CDR3 is TGTGCCAGCAGCTCCCATCCGCCGCAGGCAATCATGAACACTGAAGCTTTCTTT. Translation: CASSSHPPQAIMNTEAFF.

This clonotype has more than one count but fewer than ten. The rearrangement joins TRBV7-8 to TRBJ2-3, with 11 bases lining up with TRBD1. The CDR3 covers 16 residues. CDR1 is SGHVS, CDR2 FQNEAQ, per germline. J lost 1 base, V lost 2 bases, and 2 bases had no gene match. CDR3 protein: CASSLWTGGGTDTQYF. Written as DNA, the CDR3 is TGTGCCAGCAGCTTATGGACAGGGGGCGGCACAGATACGCAGTATTTT.

CDR3 residues: CASSPLGRDTQYF. The CDR3 DNA is TGTGCCAGCAGCCCCCTCGGACGAGATACGCAGTATTTT. The chain recombines TRBV7-3 with TRBJ2-3; D gene unclear. Between the trimmed V and J ends, which lost 5 bases and 5 bases, there was a span of 11 bases. Germline loops: CDR1 SGHTA, CDR2 FQGTGA. The CDR3 is made up of 13 amino acids.

The table lists this clonotype with a few counts. This chain links TRBV7-9 with TRBJ2-1; 7 bases agree with TRBD1. Germline V gives CDR1 SEHNR, CDR2 FQNEAQ (reference sequence). This CDR3 contains 15 residues. V was pared by 1 base and J by 3 bases, with 3 bases of the junction left unmatched. The DNA of the CDR3 is TGTGCCAGCAGCTTAGGTTGGGACAGCTACAATGAGCAGTTCTTC. Translated, it gives CASSLGWDSYNEQFF. The full variable domain, in which reference TRBV7-9 and TRBJ2-1 provide the parts outside the CDR3, is DTGVSQNPRHKITKRGQNVTFRCDPISEHNRLYWYRQTLGQGPEFLTYFQNEAQLEKSRLLSDRFSAERPKGSFSTLEIQRTEQGDSAMYLCASSLGWDSYNEQFFGPGTRLTVL.

J is TRBJ2-3 and V is TRBV20-1, with D hard to call. Germline CDR1 DFQATT, CDR2 SNEGSKA (reference sequence). The CDR3 totals 13 residues. V lost 0 bases and J lost 5, with 9 bases in between. The CDR3 coding sequence is TGCAGTGCTAGAGATTCGGTTCTAGATACGCAGTATTTT. It translates to CSARDSVLDTQYF.

The chain combines TRBV27 with TRBJ2-7, with 11 bases fitting TRBD1. CDR1 and CDR2 from the germline V gene are MNHEY and SMNVEV (reference sequence). There are 14 residues in the CDR3. V was clipped by 6 bases and J by 6 bases; unmatched bases: 7. The DNA for the CDR3 is TGTGCCAGCAGCCCTTTTGGGACAGGGGGCGAGCAGTACTTC. This codes for CASSPFGTGGEQYF.

The chain is built from TRBV7-9 and TRBJ1-1; no firm D call. Trimming stripped 1 base from V and 4 bases from J, with 7 bases between. Germline CDR1 is SEHNR and CDR2 is FQNEAQ (reference sequence). The CDR3 contains 13 residues. CDR3 nucleotides: TGTGCCAGCAGCTTAGACAGCCTCACTGAAGCTTTCTTT. Encoded protein: CASSLDSLTEAFF.

V usage is TRBV18 and J usage is TRBJ2-1, with TRBD2 matching over 16 bases. The CDR3 contains 17 residues. V was pared by 0 bases and J by 10 bases, with 6 bases of the junction left unmatched. Germline-derived CDR1 and CDR2 are KGHSH and LQKENI. CDR3 residues: CASSPPGTSGRAEEQFF. The CDR3 bases are TGTGCCAGCTCACCACCTGGGACTAGCGGGAGGGCGGAGGAGCAGTTCTTC.

The chain links TRBV19 to TRBJ1-4; weak D call: TRBD1 (5 bases). V dropped 8 bases and J dropped 8 bases, with 15 bases sitting between them. Germline lookup yields CDR1 LNHDA and CDR2 SQIVND (reference sequence). The CDR3 runs to 13 residues. The CDR3 bases are TGTGCCAGTCTGGACACGCTTCGCGAAAAACTGTTTTTT. Residues: CASLDTLREKLFF.

V gene TRBV15 combines with J gene TRBJ2-7, with D perhaps matching TRBD2 (5 bases). Trimming removed 5 bases from V and 3 bases from J, with 17 bases in between. Germline CDR1 LNHNV, CDR2 YYDKDF (reference sequence). This CDR3 has 15 amino acids. DNA for the CDR3: TGTGCCACCAGCCTTTCAAAGGAGGCTGTCTACGAGCAGTACTTC. Its translation: CATSLSKEAVYEQYF.

This clonotype was counted only a few times. CDR3 loop: CSAGTVQETQYF. In DNA, the CDR3 is TGCAGCGCCGGGACTGTCCAAGAGACCCAGTACTTC. The chain recombines TRBV29-1 with TRBJ2-5; a possible D gene is TRBD2 (6 bases). The CDR3 has 12 amino acids. Trimming left V 7 bases short and J 1 base short, with 10 bases between. From germline, CDR1 is SQVTM and CDR2 ANQGSEA.

This clonotype was detected only a few times. The V call is TRBV12-3 or TRBV12-4, the J call TRBJ1-5; D remains unclear. V lost 6 bases and J lost 6, with 12 bases in between. The CDR3 totals 13 residues. The CDR3 is CASSRYEGQPQHF. The CDR3 DNA sequence: TGTGCCAGCAGCCGTTACGAGGGTCAGCCCCAGCATTTT.

This clonotype has just a few counts. The chain couples TRBV27 to TRBJ1-2, with D hard to call. The CDR3 loop spans 11 amino acids. Per germline, CDR1 MNHEY and CDR2 SMNVEV (reference sequence). V lost 4 bases to trimming and J lost 6 bases, with 6 bases between them. CDR3 protein: CASSSGHGYTF. The CDR3 bases are TGTGCCAGCAGTTCCGGACATGGCTACACCTTC.

This chain links TRBV7-9 with TRBJ2-7, with 8 bases fitting TRBD2. The CDR3 totals 14 residues. From germline, CDR1 is SEHNR and CDR2 FQNEAQ (reference sequence). V lost 5 bases, J lost 2 bases, and 5 bases stayed unmatched. The CDR3: CASSDPSGPYEQYF. The CDR3 DNA reads as TGTGCCAGCAGCGATCCTAGCGGGCCCTACGAGCAGTACTTC.